The 26 T cell receptor beta chains listed next were all sequenced from one sample in a study of long-term antiretroviral therapy in people with HIV (dated by TCRdb to the early 2020s). The immunoSEQ hsTCRB v3.0 assay was used at survey level resolution to sequence the TRB variable region. The table was pulled from immuneACCESS by TCRdb, which kept in-frame rearrangements only. Such tables lose some clones; where checked, under half of the loss comes from unresolved V genes, and the rest has no known cause. For this sample the table gives 30,000 to 35,000 clones, of which 65% to 85% were detected only once. The top ten clonotypes cover nearly 3.5% of the sample. Sample: unsorted PBMCs, taken 3 years after starting antiretroviral therapy. All receptors derive from a man aged 45 to 65 with HIV.

The V and J genes are TRBV27 and TRBJ2-2; 9 nucleotides agree with TRBD2. V was pared by 5 bases and J by 1 base, with 8 bases of the junction left unmatched. The CDR3 spans 17 residues. CDR1 is MNHEY, CDR2 SMNVEV, per germline (reference sequence). CDR3 region: CASSPVAGAGNTGELFF. The CDR3 DNA reads TGTGCCAGCAGTCCCGTAGCGGGAGCAGGGAACACCGGGGAGCTGTTTTTT.

The genes are TRBV7-2 and TRBJ1-2, with D unresolved. CDR1 and CDR2 (germline): SGHTA, FQGNSA. This CDR3 is 13 amino acids long. The V and J ends lost 2 bases and 1 base respectively, with 5 bases between them. The CDR3 loop reads CASSLTFNYGYTF. The CDR3, as DNA: TGTGCCAGCAGCTTAACTTTTAACTATGGCTACACCTTC.

This clone was recorded a few times. The J gene is TRBJ1-1, the V gene TRBV5-1; D remains unclear. Germline-derived CDR1 and CDR2 are SGHRS and YFSETQ. V lost 2 bases and J lost 3, with 14 bases in between. This CDR3 spans 15 amino acids. Written as DNA, the CDR3 is TGCGCCAGCAGCTTCACCCGGGCTCGGGACACTGAAGCTTTCTTT. Translated, it gives CASSFTRARDTEAFF.

The sample holds a few counts of this clone. The chain employs TRBV7-2 and TRBJ2-7; D is perhaps TRBD2 (6 bases). The CDR3 is 15 amino acids. Germline assignment: CDR1 SGHTA and CDR2 FQGNSA. Trimming took off 4 bases at V and 2 bases at J, with 15 bases between the two ends. The CDR3 DNA sequence: TGTGCCAGCAGCTCCGCCGGGACTTCTACCTACGAGCAGTACTTC. Protein sequence: CASSSAGTSTYEQYF.

V is TRBV4-1 and J is TRBJ1-5, with TRBD1 as a possible D gene (6 bases). Germline V CDR1 and CDR2: MGHRA, YSYEKL. This CDR3 contains 15 residues. The V end lost 6 bases, the J end lost 0 bases, and 12 bases lay between the germline ends. For the CDR3, the DNA is TGCGCCAGCAGTAAACAGGGCTATAGCAATCAGCCCCAGCATTTT. Its translation is CASSKQGYSNQPQHF.

The CDR3 DNA follows: TGCAGCGGTGGGAACTATAATTCACCCCTCCACTTT. Encoded protein: CSGGNYNSPLHF. The rearrangement joins TRBV29-1 to TRBJ1-6; D gene unclear. CDR1 is SQVTM, CDR2 ANQGSEA, per germline. This CDR3 comprises 12 residues. The germline V and J ends were trimmed by 7 bases and 3 bases, with 7 bases remaining between them. Full variable domain (rest looked up from reference TRBV29-1 and TRBJ1-6): SAVISQKPSRDICQRGTSLTIQCQVDSQVTMMFWYRQQPGQSLTLIATANQGSEATYESGFVIDKFPISRPNLTFSTLTVSNMSPEDSSIYLCSGGNYNSPLHFGNGTRLTVT.

This clone was seen more than once but under ten times. The V and J genes are TRBV5-1 and TRBJ2-7; TRBD1 aligns across 8 bases. Looked up from germline, CDR1 is SGHRS and CDR2 is YFSETQ. V trimming: 0 bases; J trimming: 3 bases; junction bases outside the gene matches: 8. This CDR3 contains 16 residues. CDR3 bases: TGCGCCAGCAGCTTGGGGGGGTCAGGGGGCGGCTACGAGCAGTACTTC. It specifies CASSLGGSGGGYEQYF.

The rearrangement uses TRBV4-1 and TRBJ1-4; TRBD1 is a possible D gene (5 bases). The CDR3 is made up of 14 amino acids. Trimming took off 3 bases at V and 7 bases at J, with 12 bases between the two ends. From germline, CDR1 is MGHRA and CDR2 YSYEKL. The CDR3 sequence: CASSQFSTGEKLFF. CDR3 coding DNA: TGCGCCAGCAGCCAGTTTTCCACAGGTGAAAAACTGTTTTTT.

This chain's CDR3 is CASSQATGTGLKLFF. The CDR3 nucleotides read TGCGCCAGCAGCCAAGCCACCGGGACAGGGTTAAAACTGTTTTTT. The rearrangement links TRBV4-3 to TRBJ1-4, with 9 bases that match TRBD1. Trimming at V came to 1 base and at J to 10 bases, leaving 7 bases not matched to a gene. CDR1 and CDR2 (germline): LGHNA, YSLEER. The CDR3 length is 15 residues.

The rearrangement links TRBV9 to TRBJ2-3, with 9 bases aligning to TRBD1. The CDR3 runs to 15 residues. Trimming cost V 2 bases and J 4 bases; bases outside gene matches: 5. Germline loops: CDR1 SGDLS, CDR2 YYNGEE. Written as DNA, the CDR3 is TGTGCCAGCAGCGTGAGGACAGGGGAAGCAGATACGCAGTATTTT. It encodes CASSVRTGEADTQYF. The full variable domain, its missing parts supplied by reference TRBV9 and TRBJ2-3, is DSGVTQTPKHLITATGQRVTLRCSPRSGDLSVYWYQQSLDQGLQFLIQYYNGEERAKGNILERFSAQQFPDLHSELNLSSLELGDSALYFCASSVRTGEADTQYFGPGTRLTVL.

This chain connects TRBV5-1 to TRBJ2-7; 7 bases map to TRBD1. This CDR3 spans 17 amino acids. J gave up 4 bases and V 0 bases, and 13 bases lay outside the gene matches. In germline, CDR1 is SGHRS, CDR2 YFSETQ. The CDR3 DNA follows: TGCGCCAGCAGCTTGGCGGGCATACCGGGACAGCCTTACGAGCAGTACTTC. Translated, it gives CASSLAGIPGQPYEQYF.

V and J are TRBV7-9 and TRBJ1-3; 8 nucleotides agree with TRBD1. Germline CDR1 and CDR2: SEHNR and FQNEAQ (reference sequence). V was pared by 2 bases and J by 5 bases, with 8 bases of the junction left unmatched. The CDR3 runs to 16 residues. CDR3: CASSLTAGGKRNTIYF. In nucleotides, the CDR3 is TGTGCCAGCAGCTTAACGGCAGGGGGCAAGAGAAACACCATATATTTT.

This clone was recorded once. The V call is TRBV5-1, the J call TRBJ2-5; 10 bases agree with TRBD2. Germline CDR1 reads SGHRS; CDR2 reads YFSETQ. Losses at the gene ends were 2 bases for V and 5 bases for J; bases not matched to a gene: 3. The CDR3 length is 14 residues. CDR3 DNA: TGCGCCAGCAGCTTTGGTAGCGGGAGGGAGACCCAGTACTTC. Protein product: CASSFGSGRETQYF.

This sequence joins TRBV9 and TRBJ2-3; 7 bases agree with TRBD1. This CDR3 spans 16 amino acids. The V gene's germline CDR1 is SGDLS and CDR2 YYNGEE. V dropped 2 bases and J dropped 1; count of bases not matched to a gene: 7. CDR3 sequence (DNA): TGTGCCAGCAGCGTCCTAGACAGGGCAGGCACAGATACGCAGTATTTT. Amino acid sequence: CASSVLDRAGTDTQYF.

The J gene is TRBJ1-6, the V gene TRBV18; 7 bases line up with TRBD1. Losses at the gene ends were 1 base for V and 6 bases for J; bases not matched to a gene: 9. In germline, CDR1 is KGHSH, CDR2 LQKENI. The CDR3 spans 17 residues. CDR3 nucleotide sequence: TGTGCCAGCTCACCACGGGGACAGAGGGCCCCTAATTCACCCCTCCACTTT. This gives the protein CASSPRGQRAPNSPLHF.

Notes on this clone: Other nucleotide sequences from this sample produce the same CDR3. The chain employs TRBV20-1 and TRBJ2-7; D uncertain. In germline, CDR1 is DFQATT, CDR2 SNEGSKA (reference sequence). This CDR3 has 11 residues. Trimming stripped 5 bases from V and 4 bases from J, with 9 bases between. CDR3 bases: TGCAGTGCTGGTGACAATTACGAGCAGTACTTC. It yields the protein CSAGDNYEQYF.

The rearrangement uses TRBV9 and TRBJ1-3; possible D gene TRBD1, 5 bases. This CDR3 is 14 amino acids long. Trimming stripped 4 bases from V and 6 bases from J, with 14 bases between. The germline V gene has CDR1 SGDLS and CDR2 YYNGEE. DNA of the CDR3: TGTGCCAGCAGCCGGGGGGGGTTGGAAAACACCATATATTTT. This codes for CASSRGGLENTIYF. Drawing the rest from reference TRBV9 and TRBJ1-3, the complete variable domain is DSGVTQTPKHLITATGQRVTLRCSPRSGDLSVYWYQQSLDQGLQFLIQYYNGEERAKGNILERFSAQQFPDLHSELNLSSLELGDSALYFCASSRGGLENTIYFGEGSWLTVV.

The chain joins TRBV6-5 to TRBJ2-7, with 9 bases matching TRBD1. This CDR3 contains 13 residues. V trimming: 9 bases; J trimming: 3 bases; junction bases outside the gene matches: 6. Looked up from germline, CDR1 is MNHEY and CDR2 is SVGAGI. The CDR3 DNA follows: TGTGCCAGTGGGACAGGGCCCTTCTACGAGCAGTACTTC. Its translation: CASGTGPFYEQYF.

The rearrangement joins TRBV6-6 to TRBJ1-2, with 9 bases identical to TRBD1. After removal of 6 bases from V and 5 bases from J, the junction contained 4 bases not matched to a gene. Germline V gene lookup returns CDR1 MNHNY and CDR2 SVGAGI (reference sequence). The CDR3 totals 13 residues. CDR3 bases: TGTGCCAGCAGACCCGGACAGGGGTATGGCTACACCTTC. Protein: CASRPGQGYGYTF.

The chain carries TRBV25-1 and TRBJ1-4; no clear D. CDR1 and CDR2 (germline): MGHDK, SYGVNS. V was cut by 3 bases and J by 3 bases, with 8 bases left in between. The CDR3 runs to 14 residues. The DNA of the CDR3 is TGTGCCAGCAGTGAGGGAGTGGCTAATGAAAAACTGTTTTTT. Its protein product is CASSEGVANEKLFF.

V gene TRBV29-1 combines with J gene TRBJ2-7; D is unresolved. Looked up from germline, CDR1 is SQVTM and CDR2 is ANQGSEA. This CDR3 is built from 15 residues. V was pared by 0 bases and J by 2 bases, with 14 bases between. CDR3 in DNA: TGCAGCGTTGAAGAGGGCCGAACTGGGGCCTACGAGCAGTACTTC. The encoded protein is CSVEEGRTGAYEQYF.

The rearrangement joins TRBV2 to TRBJ2-5; 7 positions match TRBD2. Trimming removed 4 bases from V and 4 bases from J; junction bases left unmatched: 3. This CDR3 spans 13 amino acids. The germline V gene has CDR1 SNHLY and CDR2 FYNNEI. The CDR3: CASSGRTRETQYF. As DNA, the CDR3 is TGTGCCAGCAGTGGTAGGACTAGAGAGACCCAGTACTTC.

The V call is TRBV7-2, the J call TRBJ2-4; D is perhaps TRBD1 or TRBD2 (5 bases each). V was cut by 4 bases and J by 8 bases, with 15 bases left in between. The CDR3 is made up of 14 amino acids. CDR1 is SGHTA and CDR2 is FQGNSA in the germline V gene. The CDR3 here is CASSSGRALDIQYF. CDR3 DNA sequence: TGTGCCAGCAGCTCGGGACGAGCTTTGGACATTCAGTACTTC.

The J gene is TRBJ2-7, the V gene TRBV9, with D perhaps assigned TRBD1 or TRBD2 (5 bases each). This CDR3 contains 14 residues. Germline V CDR1 and CDR2: SGDLS, YYNGEE. V was shortened by 2 bases and J by 2 bases, with 11 bases between the two germline ends. CDR3 bases: TGTGCCAGCAGCGTCGGGGACGGAGCCTACGAGCAGTACTTC. Amino acid sequence: CASSVGDGAYEQYF.

This clone was seen once. V is TRBV4-2 and J is TRBJ2-1, with D perhaps matching TRBD2 (5 bases). Germline assignment: CDR1 LGHNA and CDR2 YNFKEQ. The V gene lost 5 bases and the J gene lost 7 bases, with 18 bases spanning the gap. The CDR3 consists of 15 residues. The CDR3 region has the DNA TGTGCCAGCAGCAACCCTATGACCGCGGGTAATGAGCAGTTCTTC. Translating it yields CASSNPMTAGNEQFF.

The chain links TRBV7-2 to TRBJ2-1, with 8 bases fitting TRBD2. With 3 bases clipped from V and 0 bases from J, the junction kept 1 base outside the gene matches. CDR3 size: 15 residues. Germline V lookup: CDR1 SGHTA, CDR2 FQGNSA. CDR3 amino acids: CASSLGTSSYNEQFF. Written as DNA, the CDR3 is TGTGCCAGCAGCTTGGGGACTAGCTCCTACAATGAGCAGTTCTTC. The complete variable domain, with remaining parts taken from reference TRBV7-2 and TRBJ2-1, reads GAGVSQSPSNKVTEKGKDVELRCDPISGHTALYWYRQSLGQGLEFLIYFQGNSAPDKSGLPSDRFSAERTGGSVSTLTIQRTQQEDSAVYLCASSLGTSSYNEQFFGPGTRLTVL.